The T cell receptor beta chain under discussion was sequenced for a study of memory CD4+ T cells and cytomegalovirus serostatus. Background on the study: This sample comes from healthy Belgian adults, 9 CMV seropositive, about 23 seronegative.

V lost 5 bases to trimming and J lost 0 bases, with 13 bases between them. This CDR3 contains 16 residues. Germline V gene sequence: CDR1 LNHDA, CDR2 SQIVND (reference sequence). TCRdb keeps only in-frame clones here, not all; method: immunoSEQ multiplex PCR. The sample includes 40,000 to 55,000 clones, 65% to 85% seen only once; the top ten take roughly 2%. The sort gate was single viable CD3+CD4+CD8-CD45RO+ cells for memory CD4+ T cells. The specimen was memory CD4+ T cells from blood. The J gene is TRBJ1-4, the V gene TRBV19, with D unresolved. The receptor was derived from an adult in good health and CMV-seropositive. CDR3 sequence: CASSPRRGATNEKLFF. CDR3 DNA: TGTGCCAGTAGTCCACGACGGGGAGCAACTAATGAAAAACTGTTTTTT.